This T cell receptor beta chain comes out of a study of low-dose radiotherapy and immunotherapy resistance in tumors. For the study at large: In Cohort 2, 1 Gy per fraction was delivered every two weeks, for a total of 13 Gy over 26 weeks.

Primers used for first-strand cDNA, a TRAV- and TRBV-specific set, covered both alpha and beta chains. PCR amplification of the TCRs was performed with Phusion for 20 PCR cycles, and it relied on a constant-region primer together with a V-primer adapter. Via MiXCR, TCRdb re-called the reads, giving one row per CDR3 protein. The data show around 10,000 distinct CDR3 sequences, with around half seen just once and over 7% held by the top ten. Donors were dosed with nivolumab and ipilimumab; they also received aspirin, low-dose cyclophosphamide and low-dose radiotherapy. Enrollment required an advanced solid tumor negative for tumor-infiltrating lymphocytes. This TCR came from a human donor with advanced metastatic prostate, ovarian, gallbladder or colorectal cancer (not recorded which). This table probably holds off-target reads from a library built for another chain.

Here the CDR3 reads CASRSSYEQYF. CDR3 sequence (DNA): TGTGCCAGCAGGAGCTCCTACGAGCAGTACTTC. V usage is TRBV2 and J usage is TRBJ2-7; no definite D call. Germline V gene lookup returns CDR1 SNHLY and CDR2 FYNNEI. This CDR3 region has 11 residues. With 6 bases removed from V and 0 bases from J, the gap between germline ends came to 3 bases.